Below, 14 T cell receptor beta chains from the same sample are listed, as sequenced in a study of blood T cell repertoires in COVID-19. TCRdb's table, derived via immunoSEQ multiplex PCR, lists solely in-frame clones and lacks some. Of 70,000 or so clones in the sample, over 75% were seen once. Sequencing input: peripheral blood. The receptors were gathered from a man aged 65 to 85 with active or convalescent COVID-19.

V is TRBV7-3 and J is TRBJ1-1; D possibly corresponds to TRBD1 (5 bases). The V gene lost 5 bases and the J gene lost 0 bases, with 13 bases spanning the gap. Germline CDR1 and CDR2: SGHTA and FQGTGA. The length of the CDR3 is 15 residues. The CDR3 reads CASSPTDRMNTEAFF. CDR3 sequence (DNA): TGTGCCAGCAGCCCGACCGACAGAATGAACACTGAAGCTTTCTTT.

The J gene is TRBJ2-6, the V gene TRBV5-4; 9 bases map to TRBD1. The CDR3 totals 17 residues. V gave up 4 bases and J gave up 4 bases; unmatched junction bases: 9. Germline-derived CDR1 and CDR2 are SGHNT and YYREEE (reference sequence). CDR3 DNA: TGTGCCAGCAGCCTTAGGACAGGGGCGAGCGGGGCCAACGTCCTGACTTTC. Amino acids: CASSLRTGASGANVLTF. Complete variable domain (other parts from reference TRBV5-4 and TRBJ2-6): ETGVTQSPTHLIKTRGQQVTLRCSSQSGHNTVSWYQQALGQGPQFIFQYYREEENGRGNFPPRFSGLQFPNYSSELNVNALELDDSALYLCASSLRTGASGANVLTFGAGSRLTVL.

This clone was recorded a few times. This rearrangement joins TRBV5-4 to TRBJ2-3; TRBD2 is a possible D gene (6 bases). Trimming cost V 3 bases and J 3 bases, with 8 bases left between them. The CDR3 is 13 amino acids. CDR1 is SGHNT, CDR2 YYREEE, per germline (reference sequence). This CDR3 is CASSSAGTDTQYF. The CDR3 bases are TGTGCCAGCAGCTCGGCGGGGACAGATACGCAGTATTTT.

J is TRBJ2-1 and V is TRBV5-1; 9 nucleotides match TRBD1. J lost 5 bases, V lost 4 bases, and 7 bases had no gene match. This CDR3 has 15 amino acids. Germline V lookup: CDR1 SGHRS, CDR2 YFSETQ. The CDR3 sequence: CASSRGQGLNNEQFF. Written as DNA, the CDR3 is TGCGCCAGCAGCCGGGGACAGGGCCTTAACAATGAGCAGTTCTTC.

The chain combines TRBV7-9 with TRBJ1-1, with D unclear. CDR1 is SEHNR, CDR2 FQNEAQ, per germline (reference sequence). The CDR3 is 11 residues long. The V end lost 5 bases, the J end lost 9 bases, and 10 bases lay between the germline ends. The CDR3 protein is CASSQTQQAFF. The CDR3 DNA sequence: TGTGCCAGCAGCCAAACACAGCAAGCTTTCTTT. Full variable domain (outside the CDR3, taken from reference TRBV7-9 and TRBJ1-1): DTGVSQNPRHKITKRGQNVTFRCDPISEHNRLYWYRQTLGQGPEFLTYFQNEAQLEKSRLLSDRFSAERPKGSFSTLEIQRTEQGDSAMYLCASSQTQQAFFGQGTRLTVV.

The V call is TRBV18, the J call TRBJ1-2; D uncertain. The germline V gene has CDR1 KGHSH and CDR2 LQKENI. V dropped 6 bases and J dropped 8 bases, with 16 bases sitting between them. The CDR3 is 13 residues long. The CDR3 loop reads CASSGSFRGGYTF. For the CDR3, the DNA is TGTGCCAGCTCCGGCTCTTTCCGCGGCGGCTACACCTTC.

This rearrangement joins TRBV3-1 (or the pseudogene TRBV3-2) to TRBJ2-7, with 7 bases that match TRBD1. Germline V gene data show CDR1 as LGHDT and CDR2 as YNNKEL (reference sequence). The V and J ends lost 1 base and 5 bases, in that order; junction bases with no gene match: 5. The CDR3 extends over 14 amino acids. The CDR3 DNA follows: TGTGCCAGCAGCCAAGGGACAGGAGGCAACGAGCAGTACTTC. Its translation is CASSQGTGGNEQYF.

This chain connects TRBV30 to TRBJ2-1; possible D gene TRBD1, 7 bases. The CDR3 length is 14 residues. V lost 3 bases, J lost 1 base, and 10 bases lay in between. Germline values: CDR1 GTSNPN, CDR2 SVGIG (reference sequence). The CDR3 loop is CAWSAGQSYNEQFF. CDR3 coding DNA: TGTGCCTGGAGCGCGGGACAGTCCTACAATGAGCAGTTCTTC.

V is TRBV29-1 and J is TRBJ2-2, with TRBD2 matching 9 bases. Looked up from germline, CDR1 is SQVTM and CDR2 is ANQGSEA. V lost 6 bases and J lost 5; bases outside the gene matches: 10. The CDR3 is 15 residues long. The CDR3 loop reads CSVIGGGGPTGELFF. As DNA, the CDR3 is TGCAGCGTCATCGGCGGGGGGGGACCAACCGGGGAGCTGTTTTTT.

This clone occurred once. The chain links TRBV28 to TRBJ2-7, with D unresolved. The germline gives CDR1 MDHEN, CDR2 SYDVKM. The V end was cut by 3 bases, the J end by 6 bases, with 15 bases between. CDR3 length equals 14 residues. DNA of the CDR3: TGTGCCAGCAGTTTTTCGGTACAGAGCAGCGAGCAGTACTTC. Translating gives CASSFSVQSSEQYF.

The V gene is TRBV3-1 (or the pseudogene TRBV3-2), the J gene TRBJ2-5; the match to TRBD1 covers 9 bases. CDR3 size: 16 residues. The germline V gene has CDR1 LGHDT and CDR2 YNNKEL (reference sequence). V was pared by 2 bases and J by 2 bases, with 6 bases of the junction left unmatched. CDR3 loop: CASSQMGQGVQETQYF. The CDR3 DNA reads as TGTGCCAGCAGCCAAATGGGACAGGGTGTACAAGAGACCCAGTACTTC.

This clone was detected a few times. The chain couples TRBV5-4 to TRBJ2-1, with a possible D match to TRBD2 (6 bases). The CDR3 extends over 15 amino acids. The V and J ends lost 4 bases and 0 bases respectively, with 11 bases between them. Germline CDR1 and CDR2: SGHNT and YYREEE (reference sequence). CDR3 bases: TGTGCCAGCAGCGGGACTTCGAACTCCTACAATGAGCAGTTCTTC. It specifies CASSGTSNSYNEQFF.

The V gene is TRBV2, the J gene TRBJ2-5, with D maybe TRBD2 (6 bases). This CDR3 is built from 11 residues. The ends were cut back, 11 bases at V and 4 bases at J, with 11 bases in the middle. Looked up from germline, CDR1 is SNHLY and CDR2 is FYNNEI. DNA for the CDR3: TGTGCCGCGGGGCCGGGAGAGACCCAGTACTTC. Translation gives CAAGPGETQYF. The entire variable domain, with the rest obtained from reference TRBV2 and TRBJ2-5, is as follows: EPEVTQTPSHQVTQMGQEVILRCVPISNHLYFYWYRQILGQKVEFLVSFYNNEISEKSEIFDDQFSVERPDGSNFTLKIRSTKLEDSAMYFCAAGPGETQYFGPGTRLLVL.

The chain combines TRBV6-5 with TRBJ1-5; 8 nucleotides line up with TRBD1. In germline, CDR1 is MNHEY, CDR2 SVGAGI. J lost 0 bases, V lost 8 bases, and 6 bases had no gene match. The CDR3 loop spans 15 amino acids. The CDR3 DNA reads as TGTGCCAGCGGCACAGGGGGGATTAGCAATCAGCCCCAGCATTTT. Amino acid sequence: CASGTGGISNQPQHF.